These 23 T cell receptor beta chains share one sample of origin, sequenced in a study of blood T cells in healthy people across ages. Primed by a sample-barcoded 5' primer and a J-beta primer mix, a second PCR proceeded for about 7 to 12 cycles. TCRdb itself ran the 5' RACE reads through MiXCR, one entry per CDR3 protein. The table lists 1.5 million or so distinct CDR3 sequences, around two fifths of them singletons. Material: blood. Receptor source: a woman aged 18-35 years in good health.

The count of this clonotype is one. This rearrangement joins TRBV3-1 to TRBJ1-3, with D tentatively TRBD1 (5 bases). Germline CDR1 is LGHDT and CDR2 is YNNKEL (reference sequence). The CDR3 sequence is 17 residues long. V lost 1 base to trimming and J lost 0 bases, with 13 bases between them. This CDR3 reads CASSQVRGTTSGNTIYF. CDR3 nucleotides: TGTGCCAGCAGCCAAGTTCGGGGGACGACCTCTGGAAACACCATATATTTT.

The J gene is TRBJ2-1, the V gene TRBV28; the D is unclear. This CDR3 has 15 amino acids. V shed 6 bases and J shed 5 bases, with 17 bases lying between them. The germline V gene has CDR1 MDHEN and CDR2 SYDVKM. In DNA, the CDR3 is TGTGCCAGCAGCACGACCGGATTTACGCACAATGAGCAGTTCTTC. Residues: CASSTTGFTHNEQFF.

In its sample, this clonotype was seen many times. In DNA form, the CDR3 reads TGTGCCAGCAGTTTGTCGACTAGCGGGACGTACGAGCAGTACTTC. Translated, it gives CASSLSTSGTYEQYF. The J gene is TRBJ2-7, the V gene TRBV27, with TRBD2 matching 11 bases. V lost 3 bases and J lost 4; bases outside the gene matches: 5. This CDR3 spans 15 amino acids. The germline CDR1 and CDR2 sequences are MNHEY and SMNVEV (reference sequence).

This chain uses TRBV10-3 with TRBJ2-1, with D hard to call. The ends were cut back, 0 bases at V and 9 bases at J, with 12 bases in the middle. CDR3 length: 14 amino acids. The germline CDR1 and CDR2 sequences are ENHRY and SYGVKD. CDR3 residues: CAISESPSYSEQFF. In nucleotides, the CDR3 is TGTGCCATCAGTGAGTCGCCTAGTTATAGTGAGCAGTTCTTC.

The chain has TRBV20-1 and TRBJ1-1, with D tentatively TRBD1 (6 bases). The CDR3 consists of 14 residues. Germline V gives CDR1 DFQATT, CDR2 SNEGSKA (reference sequence). The V and J ends lost 4 bases and 6 bases respectively, with 18 bases between them. The DNA of the CDR3 is TGCAGTGCTACGCGGGTGGGGGAGGGGGCTGAAGCTTTCTTT. Amino acids: CSATRVGEGAEAFF.

In this sample, this clonotype turned up a few times. This sequence joins TRBV9 and TRBJ1-6; the match to TRBD1 covers 8 bases. CDR1 is SGDLS and CDR2 is YYNGEE in the germline V gene. The V segment lost 0 bases and the J segment 8 bases; nucleotides outside the gene matches: 10. The CDR3 totals 17 residues. The CDR3 DNA reads TGTGCCAGCAGCGTAGGAGGGACGGCAGGGGGCGATTCACCCCTCCACTTT. Translating it yields CASSVGGTAGGDSPLHF.

The CDR3 is CASSDSWGSTYNEQFF. DNA for the CDR3: TGTGCCAGCAGTGACTCATGGGGGTCCACCTACAATGAGCAGTTCTTC. V and J are TRBV6-4 and TRBJ2-1; D is possibly TRBD1 or TRBD2 (5 bases each). Trimming shortened V by 0 bases and J by 2 bases, and 11 bases separated the two germline ends. The CDR3 runs 16 residues. Germline V lookup: CDR1 MRHNA, CDR2 SNTAGT.

This clonotype was counted only a few times. The chain recombines TRBV5-1 with TRBJ2-3; D unresolved. Per germline, CDR1 SGHRS and CDR2 YFSETQ. The CDR3 length is 15 residues. V dropped 0 bases and J dropped 2 bases, with 10 bases sitting between them. Here the CDR3 reads CASSLEPQNTDTQYF. For the CDR3, the DNA is TGCGCCAGCAGCTTGGAACCACAGAACACAGATACGCAGTATTTT. Filled out from reference TRBV5-1 and TRBJ2-3, the complete variable domain reads KAGVTQTPRYLIKTRGQQVTLSCSPISGHRSVSWYQQTPGQGLQFLFEYFSETQRNKGNFPGRFSGRQFSNSRSEMNVSTLELGDSALYLCASSLEPQNTDTQYFGPGTRLTVL.

The chain joins TRBV6-4 to TRBJ1-5; TRBD1 is a possible D gene (5 bases). Looked up from germline, CDR1 is MRHNA and CDR2 is SNTAGT. The germline V and J ends were trimmed by 6 bases and 6 bases, with 15 bases remaining between them. The CDR3 covers 14 residues. The chain's CDR3 is CASSPTGDRQPQHF. The CDR3 region has the DNA TGTGCCAGCAGCCCCACGGGGGATCGTCAGCCCCAGCATTTT.

The chain has TRBV27 and TRBJ2-1, with 7 bases fitting TRBD1. This CDR3 spans 16 amino acids. Per germline, CDR1 MNHEY and CDR2 SMNVEV (reference sequence). With V trimmed by 5 bases and J by 7 bases, 14 bases remained unmatched. In DNA, the CDR3 is TGTGCCAGCAGTATCGCCCCGGGACAGTCGAAGAATGAGCAGTTCTTC. This sequence encodes CASSIAPGQSKNEQFF.

The rearrangement links TRBV6-5 to TRBJ1-2; D might be TRBD1 (5 bases). Germline V CDR1 and CDR2: MNHEY, SVGAGI. The CDR3 covers 13 residues. V gave up 9 bases and J gave up 4 bases, with 15 bases separating them. The CDR3 coding sequence is TGTGCCAGTAGCGCCCAGGGTAGCTATGGCTACACCTTC. Amino acids: CASSAQGSYGYTF.

This clonotype was picked up a small number of times. V and J are TRBV19 and TRBJ2-7; D unresolved. Germline CDR1 is LNHDA and CDR2 is SQIVND (reference sequence). V lost 3 bases and J lost 5, with 8 bases in between. There are 12 residues in the CDR3. CDR3 sequence reads: CASSMSPNEQYF. The CDR3 bases are TGTGCCAGTAGTATGAGTCCAAACGAGCAGTACTTC.

A few counts support this clonotype. The chain employs TRBV3-1 and TRBJ1-5; D is uncertain. From germline, CDR1 is LGHDT and CDR2 YNNKEL (reference sequence). The CDR3 contains 15 residues. The V end was cut by 4 bases, the J end by 6 bases, with 16 bases between. The CDR3 DNA sequence: TGTGCCAGCAGCCCCCAGTTACAGCCCAGTCAGCCCCAGCATTTT. Protein sequence: CASSPQLQPSQPQHF.

This clonotype was detected a few times. The V gene is TRBV2, the J gene TRBJ2-1, with 10 nucleotides matching TRBD2. The J call may be wrong; the DNA end is better matched by TRBJ2-7. The CDR3 loop spans 15 amino acids. Per germline, CDR1 SNHLY and CDR2 FYNNEI. The CDR3 here is CASSYSGGSYNEQYF. The CDR3 nucleotides read TGTGCCAGCAGTTATAGCGGGGGGTCCTACAATGAGCAGTACTTC.

The chain carries TRBV27 and TRBJ1-1; perhaps TRBD1 as D (6 bases). The germline V and J ends were trimmed by 5 bases and 2 bases, with 15 bases remaining between them. This CDR3 spans 15 amino acids. Germline values: CDR1 MNHEY, CDR2 SMNVEV (reference sequence). CDR3 sequence: CASSPDRITNTEAFF. CDR3 in DNA: TGTGCCAGCAGTCCAGACAGGATAACTAACACTGAAGCTTTCTTT.

This clonotype was found a few times. The chain carries TRBV2 and TRBJ1-1; D is uncertain. This CDR3 contains 13 residues. Germline CDR1 and CDR2: SNHLY and FYNNEI. V was shortened by 3 bases and J by 5 bases, with 10 bases between the two germline ends. This CDR3 reads CASSDEGRTEAFF. DNA for the CDR3: TGTGCCAGCAGTGATGAGGGTAGGACTGAAGCTTTCTTT.

The chain links TRBV7-2 to TRBJ1-1; D unresolved. The CDR3 runs to 13 residues. V was trimmed by 11 bases and J by 5 bases, leaving 18 bases between them. CDR1 and CDR2 from the germline V gene are SGHTA and FQGNSA. DNA of the CDR3: TGTGCCGACGCTCGGCAACTGGGGACTGAAGCTTTCTTT. This gives the protein CADARQLGTEAFF.

The chain joins TRBV20-1 to TRBJ1-1; no firm D call. Trimming took 0 bases from V and 1 from J, leaving 12 bases between them. Germline CDR1 reads DFQATT; CDR2 reads SNEGSKA (reference sequence). This CDR3 contains 15 residues. In nucleotides, the CDR3 is TGCAGTGCTAGAGATACGCGGGCAGCGAACACTGAAGCTTTCTTT. This codes for CSARDTRAANTEAFF.

The rearrangement uses TRBV10-3 and TRBJ2-1; perhaps TRBD2 as D (6 bases). V shed 4 bases and J shed 4 bases, with 14 bases lying between them. Germline assignment: CDR1 ENHRY and CDR2 SYGVKD. The CDR3 length is 15 residues. CDR3 loop: CAISAASEAYNEQFF. CDR3 sequence (DNA): TGTGCCATCAGTGCGGCTAGCGAAGCGTACAATGAGCAGTTCTTC.

The chain employs TRBV6-5 and TRBJ2-1; 8 nucleotides line up with TRBD1. The V and J ends lost 6 bases and 3 bases, in that order; junction bases with no gene match: 10. The CDR3 is 16 amino acids. The germline gives CDR1 MNHEY, CDR2 SVGAGI. CDR3 DNA sequence: TGTGCCAGCAGCCCTGGCCAGGGGGCGGTCTACAATGAGCAGTTCTTC. It yields the protein CASSPGQGAVYNEQFF.

This clonotype was counted only a few times. The chain couples TRBV2 to TRBJ1-1; D possibly corresponds to TRBD1 (6 bases). This CDR3 is built from 14 residues. Trimming removed 7 bases from V and 0 bases from J, with 12 bases in between. In germline, CDR1 is SNHLY, CDR2 FYNNEI. CDR3 bases: TGTGCCAGCAAAGAGGGGGTCATGAACACTGAAGCTTTCTTT. This sequence encodes CASKEGVMNTEAFF.

This clonotype came up many times. V is TRBV29-1 and J is TRBJ2-7; tentatively, D is TRBD1 (5 bases). The V gene lost 8 bases and the J gene lost 2 bases, with 10 bases spanning the gap. The CDR3 runs to 11 residues. Germline V gives CDR1 SQVTM, CDR2 ANQGSEA. The CDR3 bases are TGCAGCCCAGGGCCCCCCTACGAGCAGTACTTC. Protein sequence: CSPGPPYEQYF.

The gene calls are TRBV12-3 or TRBV12-4 and TRBJ1-6; 7 bases map to TRBD1. V gave up 6 bases and J gave up 7 bases; unmatched junction bases: 3. This CDR3 is 13 amino acids long. The CDR3 is CASRRDSNSPLHF. Here the CDR3 DNA reads TGTGCCAGCAGAAGGGACAGCAATTCACCCCTCCACTTT.